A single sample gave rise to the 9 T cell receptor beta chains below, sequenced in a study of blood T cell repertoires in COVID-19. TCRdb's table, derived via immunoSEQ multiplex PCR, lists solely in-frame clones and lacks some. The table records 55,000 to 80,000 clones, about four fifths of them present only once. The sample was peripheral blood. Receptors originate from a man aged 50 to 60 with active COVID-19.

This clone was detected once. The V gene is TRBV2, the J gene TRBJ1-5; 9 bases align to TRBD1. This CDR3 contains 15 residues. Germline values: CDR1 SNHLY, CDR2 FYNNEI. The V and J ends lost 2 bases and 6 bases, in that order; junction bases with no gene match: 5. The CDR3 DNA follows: TGTGCCAGCAGTGAAACCGGGACAGGGCGTCAGCCCCAGCATTTT. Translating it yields CASSETGTGRQPQHF.

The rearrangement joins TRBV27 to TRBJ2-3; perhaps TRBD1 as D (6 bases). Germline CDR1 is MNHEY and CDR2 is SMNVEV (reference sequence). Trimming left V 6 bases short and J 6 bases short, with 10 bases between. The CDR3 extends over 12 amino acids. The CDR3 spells CASSRQGDTQYF. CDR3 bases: TGTGCCAGCAGCCGCCAGGGGGATACGCAGTATTTT.

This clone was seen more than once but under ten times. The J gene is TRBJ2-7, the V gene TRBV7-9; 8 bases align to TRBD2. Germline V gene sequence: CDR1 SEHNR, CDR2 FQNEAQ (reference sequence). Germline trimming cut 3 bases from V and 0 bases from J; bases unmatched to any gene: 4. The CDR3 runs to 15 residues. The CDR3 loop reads CASSLGSGISYEQYF. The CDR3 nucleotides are TGTGCCAGCAGCTTGGGTAGCGGGATCTCCTACGAGCAGTACTTC.

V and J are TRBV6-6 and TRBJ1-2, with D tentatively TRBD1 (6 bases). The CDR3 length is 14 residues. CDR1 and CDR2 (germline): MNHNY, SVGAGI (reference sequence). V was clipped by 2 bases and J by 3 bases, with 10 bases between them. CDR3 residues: CASSYGRGDYGYTF. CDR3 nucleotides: TGTGCCAGCAGTTACGGCAGGGGAGACTATGGCTACACCTTC.

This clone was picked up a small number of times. The CDR3 nucleotides are TGTGCCAGCAGCCTCACCGGGACTGCAACCTACGAGCAGTACTTC. It codes for CASSLTGTATYEQYF. The chain couples TRBV7-2 to TRBJ2-7; a possible D gene is TRBD2 (6 bases). CDR1 and CDR2 from the germline V gene are SGHTA and FQGNSA. CDR3 length: 15 residues. V was pared by 5 bases and J by 2 bases, with 16 bases between.

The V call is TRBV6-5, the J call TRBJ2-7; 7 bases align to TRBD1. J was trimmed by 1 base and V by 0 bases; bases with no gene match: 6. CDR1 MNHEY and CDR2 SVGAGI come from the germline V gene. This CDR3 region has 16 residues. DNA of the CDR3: TGTGCCAGCAGTTACTCAGGGGGCTCGGGATCCTACGAGCAGTACTTC. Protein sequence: CASSYSGGSGSYEQYF.

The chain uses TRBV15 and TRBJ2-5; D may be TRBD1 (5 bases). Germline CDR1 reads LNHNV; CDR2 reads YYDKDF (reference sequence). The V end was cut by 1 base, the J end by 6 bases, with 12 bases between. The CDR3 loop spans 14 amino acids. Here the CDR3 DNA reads TGTGCCACCAGCAGAGTCGACAGTATGAAGACCCAGTACTTC. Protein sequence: CATSRVDSMKTQYF.

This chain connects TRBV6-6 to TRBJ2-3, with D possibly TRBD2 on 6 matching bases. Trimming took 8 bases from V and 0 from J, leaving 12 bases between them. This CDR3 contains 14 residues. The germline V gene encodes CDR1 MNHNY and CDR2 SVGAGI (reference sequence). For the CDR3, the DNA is TGTGCCAGCGCTCGGGAGACAAGCACAGATACGCAGTATTTT. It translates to CASARETSTDTQYF.

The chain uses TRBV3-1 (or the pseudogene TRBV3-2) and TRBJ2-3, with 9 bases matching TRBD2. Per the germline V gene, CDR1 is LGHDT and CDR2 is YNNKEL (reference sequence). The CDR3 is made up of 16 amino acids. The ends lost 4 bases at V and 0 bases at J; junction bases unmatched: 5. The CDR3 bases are TGTGCCAGCAGCCCACAGGGACTAGCAAGCACAGATACGCAGTATTTT. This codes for CASSPQGLASTDTQYF.